Listed here are 20 T cell receptor beta chains from one sample, sequenced in a study of blood T cell repertoires in COVID-19. This table comes from immunoSEQ multiplex PCR, and its TCRdb copy is limited to in-frame clones, with some not included. The data show around 140,000 clones, approximately 90% seen once. The sequencing sample was made of peripheral blood. These receptors all stem from a man aged 50 or older with active or convalescent COVID-19.

V is TRBV24-1 and J is TRBJ2-3; D is undetermined. Looked up from germline, CDR1 is KGHDR and CDR2 is SFDVKD. The CDR3 length is 13 residues. Trimming removed 4 bases from V and 2 bases from J, with 6 bases in between. CDR3 in amino acids: CATSDPITDTQYF. CDR3 coding DNA: TGTGCCACCAGTGACCCCATCACAGATACGCAGTATTTT.

The V call is TRBV25-1, the J call TRBJ2-1, with 7 bases fitting TRBD2. CDR1 and CDR2 (germline): MGHDK, SYGVNS. J gave up 4 bases and V 0 bases, and 6 bases lay outside the gene matches. This CDR3 is 16 amino acids long. The CDR3 reads CASSEYGSSGYNEQFF. In nucleotides, the CDR3 is TGTGCCAGCAGTGAATATGGCTCTAGCGGTTACAATGAGCAGTTCTTC.

The J gene is TRBJ2-4, the V gene TRBV5-1; 10 bases map to TRBD1. Trimming removed 3 bases from V and 7 bases from J; junction bases left unmatched: 13. The CDR3 spans 17 residues. Germline CDR1 SGHRS, CDR2 YFSETQ. CDR3 nucleotide sequence: TGCGCCAGCAGCTCTAGGCCATCCGGGACAGGGGTTAACATTCAGTACTTC. Translating gives CASSSRPSGTGVNIQYF. The complete variable domain, with remaining parts taken from reference TRBV5-1 and TRBJ2-4, reads KAGVTQTPRYLIKTRGQQVTLSCSPISGHRSVSWYQQTPGQGLQFLFEYFSETQRNKGNFPGRFSGRQFSNSRSEMNVSTLELGDSALYLCASSSRPSGTGVNIQYFGAGTRLSVL.

V and J are TRBV2 and TRBJ2-7; TRBD1 matches 9 bases. V gave up 4 bases and J gave up 3 bases; unmatched junction bases: 4. CDR1 is SNHLY and CDR2 is FYNNEI in the germline V gene. This CDR3 spans 14 amino acids. For the CDR3, the DNA is TGTGCCAGCAGTGGAAGGACAGGGGACTACGAGCAGTACTTC. This gives the protein CASSGRTGDYEQYF.

The gene calls are TRBV18 and TRBJ1-4; TRBD1 matches 7 bases. This CDR3 has 14 amino acids. Trimming took 2 bases from V and 6 from J; bases not matched to a gene: 3. CDR1 is KGHSH and CDR2 is LQKENI in the germline V gene. In DNA form, the CDR3 reads TGTGCCAGCTCACCAGGGACAGCTCATGAAAAACTGTTTTTT. It translates to CASSPGTAHEKLFF. Drawing the rest from reference TRBV18 and TRBJ1-4, the complete variable domain is NAGVMQNPRHLVRRRGQEARLRCSPMKGHSHVYWYRQLPEEGLKFMVYLQKENIIDESGMPKERFSAEFPKEGPSILRIQQVVRGDSAAYFCASSPGTAHEKLFFGSGTQLSVL.

This clone was recorded once. The V and J genes are TRBV28 and TRBJ1-5, with D uncertain. The CDR3 sequence is 15 residues long. Germline V CDR1 and CDR2: MDHEN, SYDVKM. V dropped 10 bases and J dropped 2 bases, with 18 bases sitting between them. The CDR3 nucleotides read TGTGCCACCGACCCACGGGGTTCGGGCAATCAGCCCCAGCATTTT. Translation gives CATDPRGSGNQPQHF.

The gene calls are TRBV3-1 (or the pseudogene TRBV3-2) and TRBJ1-6, with a tentative D call TRBD1 (6 bases). The V end was cut by 1 base, the J end by 7 bases, with 11 bases between. Looked up from germline, CDR1 is LGHDT and CDR2 is YNNKEL (reference sequence). CDR3 length: 15 residues. The CDR3 nucleotides are TGTGCCAGCAGCCAAGTAAGGCAGGGGAATTCACCCCTCCACTTT. It is translated as CASSQVRQGNSPLHF.

V is TRBV28 and J is TRBJ1-2, with D maybe TRBD1 (6 bases). The germline V and J ends were trimmed by 4 bases and 2 bases, with 14 bases remaining between them. The CDR3 totals 15 residues. Germline V gene lookup returns CDR1 MDHEN and CDR2 SYDVKM. The CDR3 protein is CASSSSTGWNYGYTF. The CDR3 bases are TGTGCCAGCAGTTCATCGACAGGTTGGAACTATGGCTACACCTTC.

The chain employs TRBV12-3 or TRBV12-4 and TRBJ1-2; tentative D call: TRBD1 (6 bases). The CDR3 runs to 12 residues. Trimming stripped 3 bases from V and 5 bases from J, with 7 bases between. The CDR3 nucleotides are TGTGCCAGCAGTTTGGGACATTATGGCTACACCTTC. This translates into CASSLGHYGYTF.

This sequence joins TRBV3-1 (or the pseudogene TRBV3-2) and TRBJ2-3, with 12 bases aligning to TRBD2. V was clipped by 5 bases and J by 6 bases; unmatched bases: 6. The CDR3 consists of 15 residues. Germline CDR1 reads LGHDT; CDR2 reads YNNKEL (reference sequence). The CDR3 coding sequence is TGTGCCAGCAGCGGGACTAGCGGGTTCCGGGATACGCAGTATTTT. This sequence encodes CASSGTSGFRDTQYF.

The chain uses TRBV18 and TRBJ2-1; 11 positions match TRBD2. Germline V gene lookup returns CDR1 KGHSH and CDR2 LQKENI. The CDR3 is 16 amino acids. Germline trimming cut 3 bases from V and 3 bases from J; bases unmatched to any gene: 4. The CDR3 nucleotides read TGTGCCAGCTCACCTACAACTAGCGGGGGCTACAATGAGCAGTTCTTC. This gives the protein CASSPTTSGGYNEQFF.

In its sample, this clone was seen once. This chain joins TRBV30 and TRBJ1-3; the D is unclear. Germline CDR1 is GTSNPN and CDR2 is SVGIG (reference sequence). There are 15 residues in the CDR3. The V gene lost 0 bases and the J gene lost 6 bases, with 15 bases spanning the gap. The CDR3 loop is CAWSVPGPLANTIYF. The DNA for the CDR3 is TGTGCCTGGAGTGTACCAGGACCCCTAGCAAACACCATATATTTT.

The count of this clone is one. The CDR3 loop reads CASSPRGQGNQPQHF. For the CDR3, the DNA is TGTGCCAGCTCACCTAGGGGCCAGGGCAATCAGCCCCAGCATTTT. V gene TRBV18 combines with J gene TRBJ1-5; TRBD1 is a possible D gene (5 bases). Germline V CDR1 and CDR2: KGHSH, LQKENI. This CDR3 has 15 amino acids. V lost 3 bases, J lost 2 bases, and 11 bases lay in between.

V gene TRBV5-6 combines with J gene TRBJ2-7, with 15 bases identical to TRBD2. The CDR3 loop spans 16 amino acids. The V segment lost 6 bases and the J segment 3 bases; nucleotides outside the gene matches: 7. Germline V gene lookup returns CDR1 SGHDT and CDR2 YYEEEE. The CDR3 reads CASTGTSGRKSYEQYF. CDR3 coding DNA: TGTGCCAGCACCGGGACTAGCGGGAGGAAAAGCTACGAGCAGTACTTC.

The chain is built from TRBV7-8 and TRBJ2-2; D unclear. The CDR3 contains 14 residues. Trimming removed 4 bases from V and 0 bases from J, with 6 bases in between. The germline V gene encodes CDR1 SGHVS and CDR2 FQNEAQ. The CDR3 region is CASSSSANTGELFF. The CDR3 DNA is TGTGCCAGCAGCTCCAGCGCGAACACCGGGGAGCTGTTTTTT.

The rearrangement joins TRBV5-4 to TRBJ1-3; TRBD1 matches at 11 bases. Germline loops: CDR1 SGHNT, CDR2 YYREEE (reference sequence). This CDR3 has 19 residues. Unmatched junction bases numbered 16, after V lost 4 bases and J lost 4 bases. The CDR3 loop reads CASSNERDRGVPAGNTIYF. CDR3 bases: TGTGCCAGCAGCAACGAACGGGACAGGGGGGTCCCGGCAGGAAACACCATATATTTT.

V is TRBV10-3 and J is TRBJ2-2, with D possibly TRBD1 on 5 matching bases. Trimming stripped 10 bases from V and 2 bases from J, with 14 bases between. Germline V lookup: CDR1 ENHRY, CDR2 SYGVKD. CDR3 length: 14 residues. The CDR3 sequence is CATRARDNTGELFF. The DNA of the CDR3 is TGTGCCACTCGCGCCAGGGATAACACCGGGGAGCTGTTTTTT.

J is TRBJ2-3 and V is TRBV5-6, with D perhaps TRBD2 (5 bases). Germline assignment: CDR1 SGHDT and CDR2 YYEEEE. The CDR3 is 16 amino acids. Trimming cost V 0 bases and J 3 bases, with 14 bases left between them. The CDR3 DNA is TGTGCCAGCAGCTTGGAGGTGGGAGAAATAACAGATACGCAGTATTTT. Amino acid sequence: CASSLEVGEITDTQYF.

CDR3 region: CASSLVSSPLHF. DNA for the CDR3: TGTGCCAGCAGCTTAGTATCCTCACCCCTCCACTTT. The chain combines TRBV7-2 with TRBJ1-6; no clear D gene. The V gene lost 1 base and the J gene lost 10 bases, with 5 bases spanning the gap. The CDR3 has 12 amino acids. The V gene's germline CDR1 is SGHTA and CDR2 FQGNSA.

This rearrangement joins TRBV12-5 to TRBJ1-2; a possible D gene is TRBD1 (5 bases). The CDR3 extends over 14 amino acids. Germline V gene lookup returns CDR1 LGHNT and CDR2 FRNRAP. Trimming pared 4 bases from V and 4 bases from J, leaving 13 bases between. CDR3 amino acids: CASGSQTVPYGYTF. DNA for the CDR3: TGTGCTAGTGGTTCGCAGACAGTCCCCTATGGCTACACCTTC.